The 20 T cell receptor beta chains reported below all come from one sample, sequenced in a study of blood T cells in healthy people across ages. It was with a sample-barcoded 5' primer and a J-beta primer mix that a second PCR of roughly 7 to 12 cycles was run. TCRdb reprocessed the 5' RACE reads with MiXCR, giving one entry per CDR3 protein. The sample includes roughly 1.7 million distinct CDR3 sequences, about 31% of them seen just once. Sequenced input: blood. The receptors stem from a woman between 25 and 40 years old in good health.

Only a few counts were recorded for this clonotype. The genes are TRBV30 and TRBJ2-5; D gene unclear. V gave up 2 bases and J gave up 3 bases, with 7 bases separating them. Per the germline V gene, CDR1 is GTSNPN and CDR2 is SVGIG (reference sequence). CDR3 length: 12 amino acids. The CDR3 DNA reads as TGTGCCTGGAGTTTGGGCGAAGAGACCCAGTACTTC. It encodes CAWSLGEETQYF.

The V call is TRBV6-5, the J call TRBJ2-7; 10 nucleotides match TRBD2. Germline V gene lookup returns CDR1 MNHEY and CDR2 SVGAGI. This CDR3 contains 19 residues. After removal of 0 bases from V and 0 bases from J, the junction contained 11 bases not matched to a gene. This CDR3 reads CASSYSRTSGMPTSYEQYF. In DNA, the CDR3 is TGTGCCAGCAGTTACTCGAGGACTAGCGGTATGCCGACCTCCTACGAGCAGTACTTC.

This clonotype came up many times. This chain links TRBV11-2 with TRBJ1-2, with D tentatively TRBD1 (6 bases). V lost 1 base and J 3 bases, leaving 9 bases between the germline ends. This CDR3 comprises 14 residues. The germline V gene has CDR1 SGHAT and CDR2 FQNNGV. CDR3 bases: TGTGCCAGCAGCTTAGGGGGACAAGACTATGGCTACACCTTC. It codes for CASSLGGQDYGYTF. The full variable domain, in which reference TRBV11-2 and TRBJ1-2 provide the parts outside the CDR3, is EAGVAQSPRYKIIEKRQSVAFWCNPISGHATLYWYQQILGQGPKLLIQFQNNGVVDDSQLPKDRFSAERLKGVDSTLKIQPAKLEDSAVYLCASSLGGQDYGYTFGSGTRLTVV.

This clonotype was detected ten times or more. V and J are TRBV20-1 and TRBJ1-2, with a weak D call TRBD1 (6 bases). Trimming left V 0 bases short and J 4 bases short, with 15 bases between. Germline CDR1 DFQATT, CDR2 SNEGSKA (reference sequence). CDR3 length equals 15 residues. CDR3 residues: CSAREKGVLSYGYTF. CDR3 DNA sequence: TGCAGTGCTAGAGAGAAGGGGGTGCTATCCTATGGCTACACCTTC.

This clonotype came up a few times. This chain joins TRBV20-1 and TRBJ1-2, with 7 bases aligning to TRBD1. Germline lookup yields CDR1 DFQATT and CDR2 SNEGSKA (reference sequence). V shed 6 bases and J 6 bases; nucleotides not matched to a gene: 13. The CDR3 sequence is 14 residues long. The CDR3 is CSAHRDRLWDGYTF. The CDR3 DNA reads as TGCAGTGCGCACCGGGACAGATTATGGGATGGCTACACCTTC.

This clonotype occurred a few times. The gene calls are TRBV12-3 or TRBV12-4 and TRBJ2-2; D remains ambiguous. The V and J ends lost 5 bases and 7 bases respectively, with 11 bases between them. The CDR3 is 13 amino acids. CDR3 sequence: CASSPDLLGELFF. CDR3 bases: TGTGCCAGCAGTCCCGACCTGCTCGGGGAGCTGTTTTTT.

Only a few counts were recorded for this clonotype. The chain joins TRBV4-1 to TRBJ1-1; TRBD1 is a possible D gene (6 bases). V was trimmed by 1 base and J by 8 bases, leaving 11 bases between them. The CDR3 has 13 amino acids. Germline-derived CDR1 and CDR2 are MGHRA and YSYEKL. The CDR3 DNA reads as TGCGCCAGCAGCCAAGGACAGGCGGCCGAAGCTTTCTTT. Its protein product is CASSQGQAAEAFF.

This chain connects TRBV29-1 to TRBJ1-2; D is uncertain. The V end lost 2 bases, the J end lost 8 bases, and 12 bases lay between the germline ends. CDR3 size: 12 residues. CDR1 is SQVTM and CDR2 is ANQGSEA in the germline V gene. The CDR3 DNA reads TGCAGCGTTGAAACGCTCGAGGGAGGCTACACCTTC. Its translation is CSVETLEGGYTF.

This clonotype was observed a few times. The chain has TRBV12-3 or TRBV12-4 and TRBJ2-1; TRBD2 aligns across 10 bases. This CDR3 contains 17 residues. Unmatched junction bases numbered 9, after V lost 3 bases and J lost 4 bases. The CDR3 here is CASSFSLAGAGYNEQFF. CDR3 nucleotides: TGTGCCAGCAGTTTCAGCCTAGCGGGAGCGGGGTACAATGAGCAGTTCTTC.

V gene TRBV6-2 or TRBV6-3 combines with J gene TRBJ2-4, with TRBD2 matching 14 bases. The end of the DNA is better explained by TRBJ2-7, so the J call may be wrong. In germline, CDR1 is MNHEY, CDR2 SVGEGT. This CDR3 has 19 residues. The CDR3 loop is CASSPPGLAGATNAYEQYF. CDR3 coding DNA: TGTGCCAGCAGTCCCCCGGGACTAGCGGGGGCCACTAACGCCTACGAGCAGTACTTC.

The J gene is TRBJ2-7, the V gene TRBV27; the D call may be TRBD1 or TRBD2 (5 bases each). The J call is doubtful: the DNA matches TRBJ2-5 better. The CDR3 spans 15 residues. CDR1 and CDR2 (germline): MNHEY, SMNVEV (reference sequence). This CDR3 reads CASSLGSGAMETQYF. The CDR3 DNA follows: TGTGCCAGCAGTTTAGGGTCCGGGGCGATGGAGACCCAGTACTTC.

This sequence joins TRBV6-1 and TRBJ2-5; D is undetermined. CDR3 size: 15 residues. V was cut by 7 bases and J by 2 bases, with 17 bases left in between. Germline assignment: CDR1 MNHNS and CDR2 SASEGT. The CDR3 loop is CASILGIGPQETQYF. The CDR3, as DNA: TGTGCCAGCATCCTGGGAATAGGGCCACAAGAGACCCAGTACTTC.

This sequence joins TRBV11-2 and TRBJ2-1; TRBD2 aligns across 10 bases. The CDR3 contains 17 residues. CDR1 is SGHAT, CDR2 FQNNGV, per germline. V trimming: 0 bases; J trimming: 3 bases; junction bases outside the gene matches: 5. The CDR3, as DNA: TGTGCCAGCAGCTTAGATCTAGCGGGGGTTAGCTACAATGAGCAGTTCTTC. The encoded protein is CASSLDLAGVSYNEQFF.

The chain has TRBV4-1 and TRBJ1-1; D is possibly TRBD1 (5 bases). There are 15 residues in the CDR3. The ends were cut back, 5 bases at V and 0 bases at J, with 13 bases in the middle. Germline V gene data show CDR1 as MGHRA and CDR2 as YSYEKL. CDR3 bases: TGCGCCAGCAGCTCCCCTCAGGGCATGAACACTGAAGCTTTCTTT. It translates to CASSSPQGMNTEAFF.

The table lists this clonotype with a few counts. The chain couples TRBV5-1 to TRBJ2-6; no definite D call. V gave up 0 bases and J gave up 4 bases, with 14 bases separating them. The CDR3 loop spans 17 amino acids. Germline values: CDR1 SGHRS, CDR2 YFSETQ. CDR3 in DNA: TGCGCCAGCAGCTTGGAGAACCTCGAGGCAGGGGCCAACGTCCTGACTTTC. Amino acid sequence: CASSLENLEAGANVLTF.

V gene TRBV25-1 combines with J gene TRBJ1-1; D remains ambiguous. The ends were cut back, 6 bases at V and 0 bases at J, with 14 bases in the middle. Germline values: CDR1 MGHDK, CDR2 SYGVNS. The CDR3 extends over 15 amino acids. CDR3 bases: TGTGCCAGCAGCCCCCTGGCAGACATGAACACTGAAGCTTTCTTT. It specifies CASSPLADMNTEAFF.

This clonotype was counted between two and nine times. The V gene is TRBV21-1, the J gene TRBJ2-5; TRBD1, the table's D call, lacks a check against the DNA. TRBV21-1 is marked as a pseudogene. This CDR3 is 17 amino acids long. CDR3 loop: CASSGVTGVFPQETQYF. The CDR3 DNA reads as TGTGCCAGCAGCGGAGTGACAGGTGTGTTTCCTCAAGAGACCCAGTACTTC.

The chain couples TRBV5-8 to TRBJ1-2; D call uncertain. Germline-derived CDR1 and CDR2 are SGHTS and YDEGEE. The CDR3 is 14 residues long. V lost 0 bases and J 9 bases, leaving 15 bases between the germline ends. CDR3 in amino acids: CASSLGPGSSSYTF. DNA for the CDR3: TGTGCCAGCAGCTTGGGTCCGGGTTCATCCAGCTACACCTTC. Looking up the rest from reference TRBV5-8 and TRBJ1-2 gives the full variable domain: EAGVTQSPTHLIKTRGQQATLRCSPISGHTSVYWYQQALGLGLQFLLWYDEGEERNRGNFPPRFSGRQFPNYSSELNVNALELEDSALYLCASSLGPGSSSYTFGSGTRLTVV.

As to this clonotype: One end of the junction varies from germline; a read error may be responsible. This sequence joins TRBV4-1 and TRBJ1-2; the D gene is possibly TRBD1 (5 bases). The CDR3 sequence is 11 residues long. The germline gives CDR1 MGHRA, CDR2 YSYEKL. CDR3 region: CANSQRGGYTF. The CDR3 DNA follows: TGCGCCAACAGCCAAAGGGGAGGCTACACCTTC.

A few counts support this clonotype. V and J are TRBV5-1 and TRBJ2-4, with TRBD2 as a possible D gene (6 bases). The DNA end favors TRBJ2-7, so the J call may be wrong. The germline CDR1 and CDR2 sequences are SGHRS and YFSETQ. This CDR3 has 14 amino acids. The CDR3 DNA sequence: TGCGCCAGCAGCTTGCGGCGGGATCTGAGCGAGCAGTACTTC. Its translation is CASSLRRDLSEQYF.